The text below deals with one T cell receptor (beta chain). Its antigen is as yet unknown. Researchers ran the PCR with 60 Vbeta and 13 Jbeta primers. The method was immunoSEQ multiplex PCR; TCRdb's version includes in-frame clones alone and lacks a portion of them. The sample shows 85,000 to 100,000 clones, around three quarters of them seen only once. Germline assignment: CDR1 MNHEY and CDR2 SMNVEV (reference sequence). There are 14 residues in the CDR3. Trimming took off 6 bases at V and 4 bases at J, with 16 bases between the two ends. This entry is derived from a study of cytomegalovirus exposure and HLA in healthy donors. Study-level findings and limits: Several of the most significant clusters were apparently associated with common viral pathogens in a later analysis. Both high specificity and high sensitivity reportedly marked the classifier's diagnosis of cytomegalovirus status.

This receptor was identified in a man younger than 45 in good health and CMV-seronegative. The sample taken for sequencing was PBMCs. The chain combines TRBV27 with TRBJ2-7, with a tentative D call TRBD2 (7 bases). Here the CDR3 DNA reads TGTGCCAGCAGCCCCCCGGGGGGCTTATACGAGCAGTACTTC. As protein: CASSPPGGLYEQYF.